This T cell receptor (beta chain) was obtained from a study of identical twins (dated by TCRdb to about 2016). In the study overall: TCR alpha and beta repertoires from monozygotic twins, unrelated adults of various ages and cord blood were deep-sequenced to test whether fetal clonotypes persist. To rule out contamination, the twin experiments were replicated at different times with different library preparation protocols. Findings and caveats that apply to the study as a whole: Out-of-frame TCR alpha sharing in monozygotic twins was systematically underestimated by recombination models, whereas sharing between unrelated individuals was in agreement with the recombination models. Because the same donors could not be followed over many years, conclusions were based on cross-sectional statistical analysis. Invariant T cells such as MAIT and iNKT could partly confound zero-insertion analyses, though diverse VJ usage argued against this for most clonotypes. Abundant cord blood beta clonotypes had fewer insertions, young adult naive repertoires showed a similar but weaker trend, and memory repertoires showed no such trend. Compared with coincidental sharing between unrelated individuals, out-of-frame TCR alpha sequences shared between twins had an excess of sequences with low generation probability. Excess twin sharing in beta out-of-frame sequences was weaker because fewer shared sequences lowered the signal-to-noise ratio.

Notes on this clonotype: Its antigen is still unknown. No much larger clonotype is one base removed from it; base qualities were not supplied.

All donors were healthy Caucasians. Three pairs of female monozygotic twins, all aged about 18 to 30 years, made up the twin cohort. Positive isolation kits from Invitrogen were used to isolate CD4+ and CD8+ T cell populations. Trimming removed 3 bases from V and 0 bases from J, leaving 9 bases between the germline ends. The CDR3 holds 14 amino acids from the cysteine to the phenylalanine. Left in the record is the CDR3 DNA by itself, 42 bases read in frame from the first base. CDR1 and CDR2, per the germline V gene (reference sequence), are DFQATT and SNEGSKA. The library relied on 5' RACE. TCRdb names Illumina HiSeq 2000 as the instrument used. A universal primer binding site was introduced by template switching, and a unique molecular identifier was present in the final cDNA, enabling accurate counting of TCR cDNA molecules. First-strand cDNA for TCR alpha and beta chains was synthesized from specific primers in the conserved constant-segment region. Each cDNA library was double barcoded, with a SMART-Mk sample barcode plus Illumina barcodes, to control for contamination. TruSeq adapter sequences and Illumina sample barcodes were added in two successive PCR steps. The TCR alpha and beta cDNA libraries were sequenced on the Illumina HiSeq platform using custom primers. The paper's processing steps were these. MiGEC processed the raw reads to extract unique molecular identifiers, while MiXCR was used to determine the CDR3 positions. For each individual, recombination models were inferred using an EM algorithm with the repgenHMM and IGoR tools. Shared clonotype analysis was performed with the tcR package in R, normalizing sharing by the product of cloneset sizes. To study raw recombination free of thymic and clonal selection effects, out-of-frame nonproductive sequences were analyzed. TCRdb redid the processing of the public reads, applying fastp at Q25 and MiXCR, and retained in-frame beta chains. Rows merge per CDR3 protein into single entries with the most common DNA and genes. The V and J calls were determined by TCRdb, not by the authors. This sample is represented by 450,000 or so distinct CDR3 sequences; roughly an eighth of them were singletons. The ten largest clones capture approximately 0.98% of the sample.

The same sample was also studied in work on yellow fever vaccine responses in identical twins. Drawing on the second study: The T cell response to vaccination in identical twins was reported by the authors to appear partly convergent and partly personalized. In the study, vaccine-responding T cell clones were precisely tracked in identical twins.

Material: CD4+ T cells sorted from blood. This receptor was obtained from a woman aged 18-35 years in good health. The chain links TRBV20-1 with TRBJ1-3; the D gene is unclear. The nucleotide sequence is TGCAGTGCTAGCCGTCAAATCTCTGGAAACACCATATATTTT. This translates into CSASRQISGNTIYF.